This T cell receptor beta chain was sequenced during a study of siplizumab effects on memory and regulatory T cells. The germline gives CDR1 SGHTA, CDR2 FQGNSA. The V gene lost 0 bases and the J gene lost 3 bases, with 9 bases spanning the gap. The CDR3 covers 15 residues. Measured with immunoSEQ multiplex PCR; TCRdb has only the in-frame clones, and not every one. The sample lists 90,000 to 150,000 clones, roughly 93% occurring once. This clone was detected ten times or more. This sequence joins TRBV7-2 and TRBJ1-3; no definite D call. Sequencing was performed on non-Treg CD4+ T cells sorted from blood. This sequence was found in a human donor in good health. CDR3 loop: CASSLALIGGNTIYF. The CDR3 DNA reads TGTGCCAGCAGCTTAGCGCTGATTGGTGGAAACACCATATATTTT.